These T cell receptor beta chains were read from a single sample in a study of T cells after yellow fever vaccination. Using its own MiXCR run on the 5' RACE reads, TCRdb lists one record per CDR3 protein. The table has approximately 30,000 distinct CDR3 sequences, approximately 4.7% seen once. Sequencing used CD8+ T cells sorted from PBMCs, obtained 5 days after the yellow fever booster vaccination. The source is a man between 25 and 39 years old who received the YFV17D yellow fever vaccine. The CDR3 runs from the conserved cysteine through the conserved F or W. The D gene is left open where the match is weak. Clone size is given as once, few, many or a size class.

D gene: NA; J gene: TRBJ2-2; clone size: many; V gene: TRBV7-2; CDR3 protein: CASSFFLGPGELFF; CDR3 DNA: TGTGCCAGCAGCTTTTTCTTGGGGCCCGGGGAGCTGTTTTTT
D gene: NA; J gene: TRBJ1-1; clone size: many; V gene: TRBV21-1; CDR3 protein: CASSETRVLNTEAFF; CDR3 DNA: TGTGCCAGCAGCGAAACAAGAGTTCTGAACACTGAAGCTTTCTTT
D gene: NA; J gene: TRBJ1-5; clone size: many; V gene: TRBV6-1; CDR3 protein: CASSGGGRNYNSNQPQHF; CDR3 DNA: TGTGCCAGCAGTGGGGGGGGGCGAAATTATAATAGCAATCAGCCCCAGCATTTT
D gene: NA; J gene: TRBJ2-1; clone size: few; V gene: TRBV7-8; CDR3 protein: CASSYDQLSEQFF; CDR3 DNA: TGTGCCAGCAGCTACGACCAGCTAAGTGAGCAGTTCTTC
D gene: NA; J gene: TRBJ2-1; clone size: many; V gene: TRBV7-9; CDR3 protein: CASSLARDGAYNEQFF; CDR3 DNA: TGTGCCAGCAGCCTGGCTAGAGACGGCGCCTACAATGAGCAGTTCTTC
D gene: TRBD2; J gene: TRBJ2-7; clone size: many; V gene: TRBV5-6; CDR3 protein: CASSFVTSGGYEQYF; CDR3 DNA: TGTGCCAGCAGCTTCGTCACTAGCGGGGGCTACGAGCAGTACTTC
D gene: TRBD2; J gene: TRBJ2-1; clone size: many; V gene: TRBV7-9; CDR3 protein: CASSLSAGARNEQFF; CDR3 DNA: TGTGCCAGCAGCTTATCGGCGGGAGCCCGCAATGAGCAGTTCTTC
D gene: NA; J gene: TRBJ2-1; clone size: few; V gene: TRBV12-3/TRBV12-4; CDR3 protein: CASILEEEQFF; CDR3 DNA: TGTGCCAGCATCTTAGAGGAGGAGCAGTTCTTC
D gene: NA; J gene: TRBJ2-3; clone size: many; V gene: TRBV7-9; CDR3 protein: CASSWEHTDTQYF; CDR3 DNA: TGTGCCAGCAGCTGGGAGCACACAGATACGCAGTATTTT
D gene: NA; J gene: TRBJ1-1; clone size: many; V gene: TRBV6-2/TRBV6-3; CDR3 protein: CASSSLRDQAFF; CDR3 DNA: TGTGCCAGCAGTTCCCTAAGGGACCAAGCTTTCTTT
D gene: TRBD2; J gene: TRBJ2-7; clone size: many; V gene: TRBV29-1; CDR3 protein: CSVRTSDYEQYF; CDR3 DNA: TGCAGCGTACGGACTAGCGACTACGAGCAGTACTTC
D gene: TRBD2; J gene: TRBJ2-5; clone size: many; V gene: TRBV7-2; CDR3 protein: CASSFPPTIVGGETQYF; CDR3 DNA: TGTGCCAGCAGCTTTCCCCCCACTATTGTCGGGGGGGAGACCCAGTACTTC
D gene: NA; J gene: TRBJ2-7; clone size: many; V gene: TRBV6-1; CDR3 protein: CASSNDYEQYF; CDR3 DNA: TGTGCCAGCAGCAACGACTACGAGCAGTACTTC
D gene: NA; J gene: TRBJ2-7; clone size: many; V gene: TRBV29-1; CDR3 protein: CSVRETSTEQYF; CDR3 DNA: TGCAGCGTTAGGGAGACGTCTACCGAGCAGTACTTC
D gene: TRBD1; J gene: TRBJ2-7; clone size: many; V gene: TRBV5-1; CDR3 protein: CASSWGQGYEQYF; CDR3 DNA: TGCGCCAGCAGCTGGGGACAGGGCTACGAGCAGTACTTC
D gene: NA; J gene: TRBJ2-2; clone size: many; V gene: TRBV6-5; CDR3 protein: CASSYSSGWTGELFF; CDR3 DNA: TGTGCCAGCAGTTACTCGTCAGGGTGGACCGGGGAGCTGTTTTTT
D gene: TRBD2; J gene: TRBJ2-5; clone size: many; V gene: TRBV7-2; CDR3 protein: CASSLSGSGETQYF; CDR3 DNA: TGTGCCAGCAGCCTTAGCGGGAGTGGGGAGACCCAGTACTTC
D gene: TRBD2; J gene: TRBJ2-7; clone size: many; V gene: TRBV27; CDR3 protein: CASSLPGLATHEQYF; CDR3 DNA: TGTGCCAGCAGTTTACCCGGACTAGCAACACACGAGCAGTACTTC
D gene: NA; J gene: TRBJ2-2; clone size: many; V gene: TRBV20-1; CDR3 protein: CSAREDSTGELFF; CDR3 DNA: TGCAGTGCTAGAGAGGACAGCACCGGGGAGCTGTTTTTT
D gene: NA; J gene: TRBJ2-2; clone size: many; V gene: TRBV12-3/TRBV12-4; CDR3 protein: CASSFGGGELFF; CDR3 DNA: TGTGCCAGCAGTTTTGGGGGCGGGGAGCTGTTTTTT
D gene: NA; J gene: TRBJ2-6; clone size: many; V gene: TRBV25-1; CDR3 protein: CASSEYFEGIDSGANVLTF; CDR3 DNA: TGTGCCAGCAGTGAATATTTTGAGGGGATCGACTCTGGGGCCAACGTCCTGACTTTC
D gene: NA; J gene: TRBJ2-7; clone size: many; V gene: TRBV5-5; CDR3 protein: CASSWGAGGEQYF; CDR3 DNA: TGTGCCAGCAGCTGGGGGGCGGGTGGCGAGCAGTACTTC
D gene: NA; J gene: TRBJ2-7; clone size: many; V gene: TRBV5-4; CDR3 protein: CASSFGASSYEQYF; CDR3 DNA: TGTGCCAGCAGCTTTGGAGCAAGCTCCTACGAGCAGTACTTC
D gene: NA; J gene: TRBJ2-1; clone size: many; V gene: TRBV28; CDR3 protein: CASVDSSSRYNEQFF; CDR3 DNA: TGTGCCAGCGTAGACTCTAGCTCGCGATACAATGAGCAGTTCTTC
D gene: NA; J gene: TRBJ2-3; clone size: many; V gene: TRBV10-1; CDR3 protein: CASSEALPDTDTQYF; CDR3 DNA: TGCGCCAGCAGTGAAGCACTCCCTGACACAGATACGCAGTATTTT
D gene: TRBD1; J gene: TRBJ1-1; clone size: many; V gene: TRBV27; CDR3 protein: CASSLMKGVGTVNTEAFF; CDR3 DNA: TGTGCCAGCAGTTTAATGAAGGGGGTTGGGACAGTGAACACTGAAGCTTTCTTT
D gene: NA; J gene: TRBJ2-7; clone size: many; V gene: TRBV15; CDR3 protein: CATSRTTSPGVSYEQYF; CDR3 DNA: TGTGCCACCAGCAGAACAACCTCCCCGGGGGTATCCTACGAGCAGTACTTC
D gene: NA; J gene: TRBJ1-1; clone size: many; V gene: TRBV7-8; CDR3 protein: CASSLATSVAFF; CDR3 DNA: TGTGCCAGCAGCTTAGCGACGTCAGTGGCTTTCTTT
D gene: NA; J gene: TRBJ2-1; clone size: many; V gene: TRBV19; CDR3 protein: CASSNPTDTGNEQFF; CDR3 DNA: TGTGCCAGTAGTAACCCGACTGACACAGGCAATGAGCAGTTCTTC
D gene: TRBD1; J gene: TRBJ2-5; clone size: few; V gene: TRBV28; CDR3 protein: CASSFGDSVLFKETQYF; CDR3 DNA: TGTGCCAGCAGTTTTGGGGACAGTGTCCTTTTCAAAGAGACCCAGTACTTC
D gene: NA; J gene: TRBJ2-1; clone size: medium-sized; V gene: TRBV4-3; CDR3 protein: CASSQVGEYNEQFF; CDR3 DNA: TGCGCCAGCAGCCAAGTGGGGGAGTACAATGAGCAGTTCTTC
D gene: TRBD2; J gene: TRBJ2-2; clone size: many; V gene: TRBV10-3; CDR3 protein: CAIRETSRAAELFF; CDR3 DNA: TGTGCCATCAGGGAGACTAGCCGTGCTGCGGAGCTGTTTTTT
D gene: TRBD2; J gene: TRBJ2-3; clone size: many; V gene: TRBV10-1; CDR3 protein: CASSPSGTSGSADTQYF; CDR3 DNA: TGCGCCAGCAGTCCCTCCGGGACTAGCGGGAGTGCAGATACGCAGTATTTT
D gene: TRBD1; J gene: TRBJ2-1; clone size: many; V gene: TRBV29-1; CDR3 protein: CSVRGTGTGMFYNEQFF; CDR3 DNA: TGCAGCGTTCGCGGTACCGGGACAGGTATGTTCTACAATGAGCAGTTCTTC
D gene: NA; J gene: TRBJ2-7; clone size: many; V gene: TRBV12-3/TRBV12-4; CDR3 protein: CASRPGPSYEQYF; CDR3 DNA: TGTGCCAGCAGGCCGGGACCCTCCTACGAGCAGTACTTC
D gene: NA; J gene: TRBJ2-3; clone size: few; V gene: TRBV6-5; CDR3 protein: CASSYFRGGSDTQYF; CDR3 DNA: TGTGCCAGCAGTTACTTCCGGGGAGGATCAGATACGCAGTATTTT
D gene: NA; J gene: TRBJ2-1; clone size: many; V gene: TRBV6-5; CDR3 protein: CASSRRGGEQFF; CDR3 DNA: TGTGCCAGCAGCCGGAGGGGAGGTGAGCAGTTCTTC
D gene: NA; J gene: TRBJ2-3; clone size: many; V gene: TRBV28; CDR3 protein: CASSLGGSSTDTQYF; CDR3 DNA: TGTGCCAGCAGTTTAGGAGGGTCTAGCACAGATACGCAGTATTTT
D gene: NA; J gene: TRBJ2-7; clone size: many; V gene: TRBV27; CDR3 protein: CAVRTDERVPYEQYF; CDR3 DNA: TGTGCCGTCCGAACTGACGAGCGGGTGCCCTACGAGCAGTACTTC
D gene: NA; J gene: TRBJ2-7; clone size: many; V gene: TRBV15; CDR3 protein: CATSPALGLKQYF; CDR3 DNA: TGTGCCACCAGCCCAGCGCTGGGTTTAAAGCAGTACTTC
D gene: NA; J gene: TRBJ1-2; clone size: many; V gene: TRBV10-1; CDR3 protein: CASRMGARRPVVYGYTF; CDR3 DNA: TGCGCCAGCAGGATGGGGGCCCGACGGCCCGTGGTCTATGGCTACACCTTC
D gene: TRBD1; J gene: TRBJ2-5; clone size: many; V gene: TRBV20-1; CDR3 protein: CSSTGVYQETQYF; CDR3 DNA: TGCAGTTCAACAGGGGTTTACCAAGAGACCCAGTACTTC
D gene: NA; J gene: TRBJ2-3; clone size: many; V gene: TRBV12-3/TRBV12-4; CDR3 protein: CASSLDTQYF; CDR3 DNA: TGTGCCAGCAGTTTGGATACGCAGTATTTT
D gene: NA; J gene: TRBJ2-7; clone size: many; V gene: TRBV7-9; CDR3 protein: CASSGRGQVREQYF; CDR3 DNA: TGTGCCAGCAGCGGACGGGGACAAGTCCGCGAGCAGTACTTC
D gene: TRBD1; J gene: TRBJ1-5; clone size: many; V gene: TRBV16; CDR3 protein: CASKGTDSNQPQHF; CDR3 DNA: TGTGCCAGCAAAGGGACAGATAGCAATCAGCCCCAGCATTTT
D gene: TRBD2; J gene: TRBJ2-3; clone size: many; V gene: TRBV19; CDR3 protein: CASSIKSRGLAGASWTDTQYF; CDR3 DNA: TGTGCCAGTAGTATAAAGAGTCGGGGACTAGCGGGAGCCTCCTGGACAGATACGCAGTATTTT
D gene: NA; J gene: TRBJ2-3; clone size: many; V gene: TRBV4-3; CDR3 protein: CASSQEPEVGDTQYF; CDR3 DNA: TGCGCCAGCAGCCAAGAACCAGAGGTCGGCGATACGCAGTATTTT
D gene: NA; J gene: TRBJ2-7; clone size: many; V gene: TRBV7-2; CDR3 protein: CASSPDISYEQYF; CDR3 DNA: TGTGCCAGCAGCCCGGACATATCCTACGAGCAGTACTTC
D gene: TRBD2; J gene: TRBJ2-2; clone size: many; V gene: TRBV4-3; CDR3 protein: CASSQDGKRGNTGELFF; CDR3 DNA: TGCGCCAGCAGCCAAGATGGAAAGCGGGGGAACACCGGGGAGCTGTTTTTT
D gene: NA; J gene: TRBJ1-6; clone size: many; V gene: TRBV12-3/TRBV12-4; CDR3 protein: CASSFAGAYNSPLHF; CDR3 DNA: TGTGCCAGCAGTTTCGCAGGGGCCTATAATTCACCCCTCCACTTT
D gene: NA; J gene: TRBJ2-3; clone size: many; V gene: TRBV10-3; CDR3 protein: CAINPEGTLTDTQYF; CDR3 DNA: TGTGCCATCAACCCAGAGGGGACACTCACAGATACGCAGTATTTT
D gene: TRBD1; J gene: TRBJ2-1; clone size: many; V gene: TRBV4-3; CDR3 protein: CASSQERQGVYNEQFF; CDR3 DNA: TGCGCCAGCAGCCAAGAAAGACAGGGAGTCTACAATGAGCAGTTCTTC
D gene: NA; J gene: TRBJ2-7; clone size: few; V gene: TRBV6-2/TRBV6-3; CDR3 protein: CASSSRTRGTYEQYF; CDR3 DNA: TGTGCCAGCAGTTCTCGGACTAGGGGGACCTACGAGCAGTACTTC
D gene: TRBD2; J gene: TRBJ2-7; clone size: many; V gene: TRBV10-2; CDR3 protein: CASSESYVRETNTAYEQYF; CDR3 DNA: TGCGCCAGCAGTGAGTCATACGTGCGGGAGACGAATACGGCCTACGAGCAGTACTTC
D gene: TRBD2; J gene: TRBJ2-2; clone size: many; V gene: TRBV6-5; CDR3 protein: CATLAGAYTGELFF; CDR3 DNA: TGTGCCACCCTAGCGGGAGCTTACACCGGGGAGCTGTTTTTT
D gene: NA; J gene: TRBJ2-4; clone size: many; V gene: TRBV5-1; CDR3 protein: CASSLAGDIQYF; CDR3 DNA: TGCGCCAGCAGCTTGGCTGGGGACATTCAGTACTTC
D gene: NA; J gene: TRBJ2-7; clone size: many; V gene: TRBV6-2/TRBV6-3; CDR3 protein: CASSYLAEAYEQYF; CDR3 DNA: TGTGCCAGCAGTTACTTGGCGGAGGCCTACGAGCAGTACTTC
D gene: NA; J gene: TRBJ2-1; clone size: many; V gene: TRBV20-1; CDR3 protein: CSFFGRPTDNEQFF; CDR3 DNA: TGCAGTTTTTTTGGGCGGCCGACCGACAATGAGCAGTTCTTC
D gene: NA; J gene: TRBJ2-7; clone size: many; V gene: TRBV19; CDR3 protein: CASSQGIGEYEQYF; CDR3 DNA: TGTGCCAGTAGTCAGGGTATCGGTGAGTACGAGCAGTACTTC